The sample holds a few counts of the clone carrying this T cell receptor (beta chain). Its specificity is not known. The CDR3 spans 13 residues. V was trimmed by 1 base and J by 5 bases, leaving 11 bases between them. The germline V gene encodes CDR1 GTSNPN and CDR2 SVGIG (reference sequence). Based on CD45RO/CCR7/CD25/CD127/CD95/CD27, CD4+ regulatory, stem cell-like memory, naive and central memory cells were sorted. This record belongs to a study of beta chain features in type 1 diabetes. Across the whole study: Patients and healthy donors were similar in age, gender and cell yields.

TCRB transcripts that were expressed got sequenced, as all of the isolated RNA had been reverse transcribed. TCRdb keeps only in-frame clones here, not all; method: immunoSEQ multiplex PCR. The data contain fewer than 450,000 clones, 13% of them singletons. General study results and limits: The study found moderately but significantly shorter TCRB CDR3s in all four CD4+ subsets of Type 1 diabetes patients. HLA influence on TCRB rearrangement stayed unresolved here.

The material sequenced was naive CD4+ T cells from blood. The chain links TRBV30 to TRBJ2-5, with D perhaps TRBD1 (5 bases). This TCR was recovered from a woman between 18 and 30 years old with type 1 diabetes. This CDR3 is CAWSGGRWETQYF. CDR3 nucleotides: TGTGCCTGGAGTGGGGGCAGGTGGGAGACCCAGTACTTC. Together with reference TRBV30 and TRBJ2-5, the CDR3 gives the full variable domain: SQTIHQWPATLVQPVGSPLSLECTVEGTSNPNLYWYRQAAGRGLQLLFYSVGIGQISSEVPQNLSASRPQDRQFILSSKKLLLSDSGFYLCAWSGGRWETQYFGPGTRLLVL.